These 22 T cell receptor beta chains came from one sample sequenced in a study of OX40 agonist ivuxolimab in advanced cancers. The data were produced by immunoSEQ multiplex PCR, yet TCRdb's version contains in-frame clones alone and is incomplete. The sample shows fewer than 85,000 clones, 90% of them seen only once. The material was CD4+ or CD8+ T cells sorted from blood, obtained in a trial of the OX40 agonist ivuxolimab. The receptors shown here come from an adult with an advanced solid tumor such as melanoma, head and neck, liver or kidney cancer.

The V call is TRBV9, the J call TRBJ2-1; D gene uncertain. Germline V gene data show CDR1 as SGDLS and CDR2 as YYNGEE. V gave up 0 bases and J gave up 0 bases, with 4 bases separating them. This CDR3 comprises 14 residues. In DNA form, the CDR3 reads TGTGCCAGCAGCGTAGATCTCTCCTACAATGAGCAGTTCTTC. Amino acid sequence: CASSVDLSYNEQFF.

The chain employs TRBV28 and TRBJ2-2; D is perhaps TRBD1 (6 bases). The V end was cut by 6 bases, the J end by 1 base, with 15 bases between. CDR3 length: 16 residues. Germline CDR1 MDHEN, CDR2 SYDVKM. The CDR3 DNA reads TGTGCCAGCAGCCGTTGGGACAAGGGGAACACCGGGGAGCTGTTTTTT. Amino acids: CASSRWDKGNTGELFF.

CDR3 coding DNA: TGTGCCAGCAGCTTAGCCCCAATCCCAGGCGCTAGCACAGATACGCAGTATTTT. Translating gives CASSLAPIPGASTDTQYF. The genes are TRBV7-2 and TRBJ2-3; no reliable D call. There are 18 residues in the CDR3. Germline values: CDR1 SGHTA, CDR2 FQGNSA. V shed 0 bases and J shed 0 bases, with 16 bases lying between them.

The J gene is TRBJ1-1, the V gene TRBV2; D remains ambiguous. The V and J ends lost 4 bases and 4 bases respectively, with 13 bases between them. From germline, CDR1 is SNHLY and CDR2 FYNNEI. The CDR3 is made up of 14 amino acids. For the CDR3, the DNA is TGTGCCAGCAGTGTGAGCGGAGTTGCCACTGAAGCTTTCTTT. It encodes CASSVSGVATEAFF.

This chain connects TRBV11-2 to TRBJ2-1; D gene ambiguous. The CDR3 sequence is 14 residues long. V was trimmed by 5 bases and J by 8 bases, leaving 16 bases between them. CDR1 SGHAT and CDR2 FQNNGV come from the germline V gene. CDR3 DNA sequence: TGTGCCAGCAGCCTCCCCCGGAACGCGGATGAGCAGTTCTTC. This translates into CASSLPRNADEQFF.

This chain joins TRBV5-1 and TRBJ2-1; the D gene is possibly TRBD2 (6 bases). The CDR3 sequence is 15 residues long. V dropped 4 bases and J dropped 6 bases, with 17 bases sitting between them. Per germline, CDR1 SGHRS and CDR2 YFSETQ. This CDR3 reads CASSQDDPRGNEQFF. The CDR3 region has the DNA TGCGCCAGCAGCCAGGACGACCCGCGGGGCAATGAGCAGTTCTTC.

The chain employs TRBV21-1 and TRBJ2-7; TRBD2 is the table's D call, not checked against the DNA. TRBV21-1 is designated a pseudogene. The CDR3 is 18 amino acids. The CDR3 DNA sequence: TGTGCCAGCAGTAACTCAGCCCGGGAGGACTTCTACTCCTACGAGCAGTACTTC. It yields the protein CASSNSAREDFYSYEQYF.

The rearrangement joins TRBV28 to TRBJ2-3, with TRBD2 matching 10 bases. V dropped 6 bases and J dropped 2; count of bases not matched to a gene: 5. The CDR3 spans 15 residues. The germline V gene has CDR1 MDHEN and CDR2 SYDVKM. This CDR3 reads CASSRTSGITDTQYF. CDR3 coding DNA: TGTGCCAGCAGCCGAACTAGCGGGATCACAGATACGCAGTATTTT.

This rearrangement joins TRBV28 to TRBJ1-5; D unclear. With 6 bases removed from V and 5 bases from J, the gap between germline ends came to 5 bases. Germline CDR1 MDHEN, CDR2 SYDVKM. This CDR3 spans 11 amino acids. CDR3 sequence (DNA): TGTGCCAGCAGCCGTCATCAGCCCCAGCATTTT. Translating gives CASSRHQPQHF.

The chain uses TRBV5-6 and TRBJ2-3; 12 bases are a match to TRBD2. From germline, CDR1 is SGHDT and CDR2 YYEEEE. The CDR3 length is 18 residues. V lost 3 bases and J lost 2; bases outside the gene matches: 10. The CDR3 loop reads CASSWGETSGGHTDTQYF. For the CDR3, the DNA is TGTGCCAGCAGCTGGGGAGAGACTAGCGGGGGACACACAGATACGCAGTATTTT.

This sequence joins TRBV14 and TRBJ2-1, with 9 bases matching TRBD2. Germline-derived CDR1 and CDR2 are SGHDN and FVKESK. With V trimmed by 3 bases and J by 8 bases, 14 bases remained unmatched. The CDR3 has 17 amino acids. DNA for the CDR3: TGTGCCAGCAGCCATTTAGGCGGGAGGGCCTTTGGGGATGAGCAGTTCTTC. This gives the protein CASSHLGGRAFGDEQFF. The whole variable domain, remainder taken from reference TRBV14 and TRBJ2-1, is EAGVTQFPSHSVIEKGQTVTLRCDPISGHDNLYWYRRVMGKEIKFLLHFVKESKQDESGMPNNRFLAERTGGTYSTLKVQPAELEDSGVYFCASSHLGGRAFGDEQFFGPGTRLTVL.

V is TRBV6-5 and J is TRBJ2-1, with no clear D. The length of the CDR3 is 12 residues. V dropped 0 bases and J dropped 9 bases, with 6 bases sitting between them. Germline CDR1 and CDR2: MNHEY and SVGAGI. CDR3 coding DNA: TGTGCCAGCAGTTACTCGACTGGTGAGCAGTTCTTC. Protein product: CASSYSTGEQFF.

The chain carries TRBV28 and TRBJ2-3; perhaps TRBD2 as D (6 bases). Per the germline V gene, CDR1 is MDHEN and CDR2 is SYDVKM. This CDR3 comprises 13 residues. The V and J ends lost 3 bases and 4 bases respectively, with 8 bases between them. For the CDR3, the DNA is TGTGCCAGCAGTTTCGGGAGCCCAGATACGCAGTATTTT. It is translated as CASSFGSPDTQYF.

CDR3 in DNA: TGTGCCAGCAGCGCCCCTAGCGGGAGAAAAGCAGATACGCAGTATTTT. Protein sequence: CASSAPSGRKADTQYF. V and J are TRBV5-4 and TRBJ2-3; 10 bases are a match to TRBD2. J was trimmed by 4 bases and V by 4 bases; bases with no gene match: 9. Germline CDR1 reads SGHNT; CDR2 reads YYREEE (reference sequence). This CDR3 has 16 residues.

The rearrangement joins TRBV28 to TRBJ1-2, with no clear D. The CDR3 loop spans 14 amino acids. Germline V gene lookup returns CDR1 MDHEN and CDR2 SYDVKM. Deletions cut 6 bases from V and 2 bases from J, with 13 bases between. The chain's CDR3 is CASRKAAANYGYTF. CDR3 in DNA: TGTGCCAGCAGGAAGGCAGCGGCCAACTATGGCTACACCTTC.

The gene calls are TRBV25-1 and TRBJ1-2; D is perhaps TRBD1 (5 bases). The CDR3 has 13 amino acids. In germline, CDR1 is MGHDK, CDR2 SYGVNS. V lost 2 bases, J lost 4 bases, and 8 bases lay in between. The CDR3 DNA reads TGTGCCAGCAGTGAAGCAGGGACCTATGGCTACACCTTC. It codes for CASSEAGTYGYTF.

V and J are TRBV6-5 and TRBJ1-5; D perhaps matches TRBD1 (5 bases). The CDR3 has 12 residues. The germline CDR1 and CDR2 sequences are MNHEY and SVGAGI. The germline V and J ends were trimmed by 8 bases and 2 bases, with 7 bases remaining between them. CDR3 bases: TGTGCCAGCGGGGCAGGCAATCAGCCCCAGCATTTT. Translation gives CASGAGNQPQHF.

The gene calls are TRBV5-1 and TRBJ1-3, with no clear D. Germline V CDR1 and CDR2: SGHRS, YFSETQ. The V and J ends lost 4 bases and 0 bases respectively, with 14 bases between them. The CDR3 runs 16 residues. The CDR3 loop reads CASSRELSHSGNTIYF. CDR3 DNA: TGCGCCAGCAGCCGGGAACTCAGCCACTCTGGAAACACCATATATTTT.

The chain joins TRBV18 to TRBJ2-3; D gene ambiguous. CDR3 length: 14 residues. The germline V and J ends were trimmed by 0 bases and 2 bases, with 6 bases remaining between them. The germline CDR1 and CDR2 sequences are KGHSH and LQKENI. CDR3 in amino acids: CASSPPLSTDTQYF. CDR3 DNA: TGTGCCAGCTCACCACCCCTTTCCACAGATACGCAGTATTTT.

The rearrangement joins TRBV7-2 to TRBJ2-1; 10 bases match TRBD2. Trimming cost V 6 bases and J 8 bases; bases outside gene matches: 10. The CDR3 is made up of 15 amino acids. Germline V gene lookup returns CDR1 SGHTA and CDR2 FQGNSA. The CDR3 loop reads CASSHPSGRVYEQFF. In DNA, the CDR3 is TGTGCCAGCAGTCATCCAAGCGGGAGGGTGTATGAGCAGTTCTTC.

The chain combines TRBV29-1 with TRBJ1-1; the D is unclear. V was shortened by 4 bases and J by 1 base, with 13 bases between the two germline ends. The CDR3 consists of 14 residues. Looked up from germline, CDR1 is SQVTM and CDR2 is ANQGSEA. Here the CDR3 reads CSVVAGGPNTEAFF. The CDR3 coding sequence is TGCAGCGTTGTAGCTGGCGGTCCGAACACTGAAGCTTTCTTT. Variable domain in full (rest from reference TRBV29-1 and TRBJ1-1): SAVISQKPSRDICQRGTSLTIQCQVDSQVTMMFWYRQQPGQSLTLIATANQGSEATYESGFVIDKFPISRPNLTFSTLTVSNMSPEDSSIYLCSVVAGGPNTEAFFGQGTRLTVV.

The chain links TRBV28 to TRBJ1-1; D uncertain. The CDR3 has 13 residues. V shed 4 bases and J shed 6 bases, with 12 bases lying between them. Germline V CDR1 and CDR2: MDHEN, SYDVKM. In nucleotides, the CDR3 is TGTGCCAGCAGTTACCCTTCAAGGTCTGAAGCTTTCTTT. As protein: CASSYPSRSEAFF.